The 27 T cell receptor beta chains in this list originate from one sample, sequenced in a study of T-cell memory formation after mild COVID-19. A single record per CDR3 protein comes from TCRdb applying MiXCR to the 5' RACE reads. The data show 130,000 to 150,000 distinct CDR3 sequences, under 25% seen once. What was sequenced was PBMCs or a T cell subset sorted from them (not recorded which). Source of these receptors: an adult woman who had mild COVID-19 (a few samples of this study predate the infection). Cell type and time point are not known.

This clonotype was detected a few times. The chain links TRBV7-2 to TRBJ2-7, with 9 bases aligning to TRBD1. From germline, CDR1 is SGHTA and CDR2 FQGNSA. This CDR3 has 14 residues. Trimming removed 5 bases from V and 0 bases from J; junction bases left unmatched: 2. In DNA form, the CDR3 reads TGTGCCAGCAGCAGGGACAGGGCCTCCTACGAGCAGTACTTC. It specifies CASSRDRASYEQYF.

The chain combines TRBV7-9 with TRBJ1-3; D remains unclear. The germline V gene has CDR1 SEHNR and CDR2 FQNEAQ (reference sequence). Trimming pared 0 bases from V and 0 bases from J, leaving 6 bases between. This CDR3 has 15 residues. DNA of the CDR3: TGTGCCAGCAGCTTAGCGGGAATCTCTGGAAACACCATATATTTT. Amino acid sequence: CASSLAGISGNTIYF.

The rearrangement links TRBV2 to TRBJ1-2; 11 nucleotides line up with TRBD1. Germline loops: CDR1 SNHLY, CDR2 FYNNEI. Trimming removed 7 bases from V and 3 bases from J; junction bases left unmatched: 10. The CDR3 runs 16 residues. The CDR3 loop reads CASTTGQGAVDYGYTF. For the CDR3, the DNA is TGTGCCAGCACAACAGGACAGGGGGCGGTCGACTATGGCTACACCTTC. Complete variable domain (other parts from reference TRBV2 and TRBJ1-2): EPEVTQTPSHQVTQMGQEVILRCVPISNHLYFYWYRQILGQKVEFLVSFYNNEISEKSEIFDDQFSVERPDGSNFTLKIRSTKLEDSAMYFCASTTGQGAVDYGYTFGSGTRLTVV.

V gene TRBV12-3 or TRBV12-4 combines with J gene TRBJ2-3, with unresolved D. With 5 bases removed from V and 5 bases from J, the gap between germline ends came to 23 bases. This CDR3 has 17 residues. CDR3 nucleotide sequence: TGTGCCAGCAGTCGTCCTGGGTCCTCCAAAGGTAGAGATACGCAGTATTTT. Its translation: CASSRPGSSKGRDTQYF.

The chain combines TRBV28 with TRBJ2-3, with 15 bases lining up with TRBD2. The CDR3 contains 18 residues. Trimming took 3 bases from V and 3 from J; bases not matched to a gene: 7. Germline-derived CDR1 and CDR2 are MDHEN and SYDVKM. The DNA of the CDR3 is TGTGCCAGCAGTTTGGGGACTAGCGGGAGGTGGAAGACAGATACGCAGTATTTT. Translated: CASSLGTSGRWKTDTQYF. The full variable domain, in which reference TRBV28 and TRBJ2-3 provide the parts outside the CDR3, is DVKVTQSSRYLVKRTGEKVFLECVQDMDHENMFWYRQDPGLGLRLIYFSYDVKMKEKGDIPEGYSVSREKKERFSLILESASTNQTSMYLCASSLGTSGRWKTDTQYFGPGTRLTVL.

This chain connects TRBV7-2 to TRBJ1-2, with 8 positions matching TRBD1. V was clipped by 2 bases and J by 6 bases; unmatched bases: 2. The CDR3 is 13 residues long. Germline V gene lookup returns CDR1 SGHTA and CDR2 FQGNSA. CDR3 nucleotide sequence: TGTGCCAGCAGCTTAAACAGGGGGGATGGCTACACCTTC. Amino acid sequence: CASSLNRGDGYTF.

J is TRBJ2-3 and V is TRBV7-9, with 10 nucleotides matching TRBD2. CDR1 is SEHNR, CDR2 FQNEAQ, per germline (reference sequence). The CDR3 runs 15 residues. The V segment lost 5 bases and the J segment 2 bases; nucleotides outside the gene matches: 4. In nucleotides, the CDR3 is TGTGCCAGCAGCGTAACTAGCGGGACCACAGATACGCAGTATTTT. This translates into CASSVTSGTTDTQYF.

The rearrangement links TRBV5-1 to TRBJ2-7; 7 bases fit TRBD2. This CDR3 contains 15 residues. With V trimmed by 3 bases and J by 6 bases, 12 bases remained unmatched. Germline CDR1 SGHRS, CDR2 YFSETQ. The CDR3 DNA reads TGCGCCAGCAGCTATGGGGCGGGAGTATCCGGCGAGCAGTACTTC. This encodes CASSYGAGVSGEQYF.

This clonotype turned up a few times. V is TRBV12-3 or TRBV12-4 and J is TRBJ2-4; D remains ambiguous. CDR3 length: 13 residues. Trimming took off 4 bases at V and 7 bases at J, with 11 bases between the two ends. For the CDR3, the DNA is TGTGCCAGCAGTTCCCAGTTGATCAACATTCAGTACTTC. It is translated as CASSSQLINIQYF.

The V call is TRBV20-1, the J call TRBJ2-2; 7 bases map to TRBD2. Germline CDR1 DFQATT, CDR2 SNEGSKA (reference sequence). After removal of 2 bases from V and 3 bases from J, the junction contained 6 bases not matched to a gene. This CDR3 spans 15 amino acids. CDR3 residues: CSARREGSYTGELFF. CDR3 in DNA: TGCAGTGCTAGAAGGGAGGGGTCCTACACCGGGGAGCTGTTTTTT.

The chain uses TRBV7-6 and TRBJ2-5; the match to TRBD1 covers 11 bases. The germline gives CDR1 SGHVS, CDR2 FNYEAQ. CDR3 size: 15 residues. The junction had 7 bases not matched to a gene; V was cut back by 5 bases and J by 5 bases. The CDR3 DNA reads as TGTGCCAGCAGCAGGACAGGGGGCGCGCGGGAGACCCAGTACTTC. Its translation: CASSRTGGARETQYF.

The rearrangement joins TRBV18 to TRBJ1-1, with TRBD1 matching over 8 bases. Trimming removed 6 bases from V and 4 bases from J; junction bases left unmatched: 4. This CDR3 comprises 13 residues. Germline CDR1 is KGHSH and CDR2 is LQKENI. CDR3 nucleotide sequence: TGTGCCAGCTCGGGGGGACAGGCCACTGAAGCTTTCTTT. It translates to CASSGGQATEAFF.

The chain combines TRBV12-3 or TRBV12-4 with TRBJ2-5, with a possible D match to TRBD1 (5 bases). The CDR3 extends over 15 amino acids. V lost 3 bases and J lost 2, with 13 bases in between. Here the CDR3 reads CASSFRARAQETQYF. The CDR3 coding sequence is TGTGCCAGCAGTTTCAGGGCTCGGGCTCAAGAGACCCAGTACTTC.

The chain combines TRBV7-3 with TRBJ2-5; tentative D call: TRBD2 (5 bases). CDR1 and CDR2 from the germline V gene are SGHTA and FQGTGA. CDR3 length equals 15 residues. V was clipped by 2 bases and J by 1 base, with 11 bases between them. The CDR3 sequence is CASSLGSGSQETQYF. CDR3 in DNA: TGTGCCAGCAGCTTAGGGAGCGGTTCCCAAGAGACCCAGTACTTC.

This sequence joins TRBV2 and TRBJ2-6, with 10 bases fitting TRBD1. Germline CDR1 is SNHLY and CDR2 is FYNNEI. The CDR3 is 17 amino acids. J gave up 0 bases and V 6 bases, and 5 bases lay outside the gene matches. Written as DNA, the CDR3 is TGTGCCAGCAGGGGACAGGGGAGACTCTCTGGGGCCAACGTCCTGACTTTC. Translated: CASRGQGRLSGANVLTF.

This clonotype was observed a few times. The chain carries TRBV30 and TRBJ1-1; D might be TRBD1 (5 bases). Trimming took off 8 bases at V and 5 bases at J, with 21 bases between the two ends. The germline V gene has CDR1 GTSNPN and CDR2 SVGIG (reference sequence). This CDR3 is built from 14 residues. CDR3 residues: CAADRGTERTEAFF. The DNA for the CDR3 is TGTGCCGCTGACAGAGGAACAGAAAGGACTGAAGCTTTCTTT.

The table lists this clonotype with a few counts. The chain joins TRBV5-1 to TRBJ2-1; TRBD1 agrees at 10 bases. With V trimmed by 2 bases and J by 4 bases, 3 bases remained unmatched. In germline, CDR1 is SGHRS, CDR2 YFSETQ. The CDR3 is made up of 15 amino acids. CDR3 protein: CASSFPGQGYNEQFF. The CDR3 region has the DNA TGCGCCAGCAGCTTCCCGGGACAGGGGTACAATGAGCAGTTCTTC. The full variable domain, its missing parts supplied by reference TRBV5-1 and TRBJ2-1, is KAGVTQTPRYLIKTRGQQVTLSCSPISGHRSVSWYQQTPGQGLQFLFEYFSETQRNKGNFPGRFSGRQFSNSRSEMNVSTLELGDSALYLCASSFPGQGYNEQFFGPGTRLTVL.

This chain connects TRBV4-2 to TRBJ1-2; 7 nucleotides line up with TRBD1. The CDR3 runs 17 residues. J gave up 6 bases and V 3 bases, and 16 bases lay outside the gene matches. Germline-derived CDR1 and CDR2 are LGHNA and YNFKEQ. The chain's CDR3 is CASSQVAGQGDWNGYTF. The CDR3, as DNA: TGTGCCAGCAGCCAGGTGGCGGGGCAGGGGGATTGGAATGGCTACACCTTC.

The rearrangement links TRBV5-1 to TRBJ1-4; possible D gene TRBD1, 5 bases. The CDR3 runs 14 residues. Trimming took 4 bases from V and 8 from J, leaving 15 bases between them. Germline values: CDR1 SGHRS, CDR2 YFSETQ. The CDR3 spells CASSRGQLDEKLFF. In nucleotides, the CDR3 is TGCGCCAGCAGCCGCGGACAACTCGACGAAAAACTGTTTTTT.

This clonotype was counted many times. The chain carries TRBV4-1 and TRBJ2-3; TRBD2 matches 9 bases. Germline loops: CDR1 MGHRA, CDR2 YSYEKL. The CDR3 is 18 residues long. Unmatched junction bases numbered 17, after V lost 4 bases and J lost 6 bases. The DNA for the CDR3 is TGCGCCAGCAGCCCGGGCCCGCGGGGGGGCCGCGGGCCTGATACGCAGTATTTT. This sequence encodes CASSPGPRGGRGPDTQYF.

The chain is built from TRBV6-5 and TRBJ2-7, with D possibly being TRBD1 (6 bases). With 8 bases removed from V and 2 bases from J, the gap between germline ends came to 13 bases. The CDR3 extends over 13 amino acids. Germline values: CDR1 MNHEY, CDR2 SVGAGI. CDR3 in amino acids: CASPAHRAYEQYF. The CDR3 DNA reads TGTGCCAGCCCCGCACACAGGGCCTACGAGCAGTACTTC.

This clonotype was found many times. This chain joins TRBV29-1 and TRBJ2-7; D gene unclear. Trimming pared 4 bases from V and 2 bases from J, leaving 18 bases between. CDR1 is SQVTM and CDR2 is ANQGSEA in the germline V gene. This CDR3 is built from 15 residues. This CDR3 is CSVGSLGQRAYEQYF. The CDR3 nucleotides are TGCAGCGTTGGGAGCCTGGGCCAGAGAGCCTACGAGCAGTACTTC.

The V and J genes are TRBV6-2 or TRBV6-3 and TRBJ1-1; TRBD1 matches 7 bases. CDR1 and CDR2 from the germline V gene are MNHEY and SVGEGT. J lost 11 bases, V lost 7 bases, and 7 bases had no gene match. This CDR3 has 11 residues. The CDR3, as DNA: TGTGCCAGCAATCTACAGGGGAGGGCTTTCTTT. As protein: CASNLQGRAFF.

This clonotype was detected only once. This rearrangement joins TRBV12-3 or TRBV12-4 to TRBJ2-7; 8 bases are shared with TRBD2. The CDR3 runs 13 residues. The V and J ends lost 8 bases and 2 bases, in that order; junction bases with no gene match: 5. CDR3 loop: CASAREGPYEQYF. DNA of the CDR3: TGTGCCAGCGCCCGGGAGGGCCCCTACGAGCAGTACTTC.

This clonotype was seen a few times. The V and J genes are TRBV7-9 and TRBJ1-1; D unresolved. Trimming pared 3 bases from V and 6 bases from J, leaving 14 bases between. Looked up from germline, CDR1 is SEHNR and CDR2 is FQNEAQ (reference sequence). The CDR3 contains 14 residues. The CDR3 nucleotides read TGTGCCAGCAGCTTTGAAACAGCGGGAGCTGAAGCTTTCTTT. Amino acids: CASSFETAGAEAFF.

The chain has TRBV12-3 or TRBV12-4 and TRBJ1-1; D is perhaps TRBD1 (5 bases). The CDR3 has 15 amino acids. V was clipped by 3 bases and J by 0 bases, with 11 bases between them. CDR3 loop: CASSLSGGLNTEAFF. CDR3 DNA: TGTGCCAGCAGTTTGTCGGGGGGATTGAACACTGAAGCTTTCTTT.

The table lists this clonotype with a few counts. J is TRBJ2-7 and V is TRBV10-3, with no clear D. V dropped 2 bases and J dropped 5 bases, with 10 bases sitting between them. This CDR3 has 13 residues. The germline gives CDR1 ENHRY, CDR2 SYGVKD. The CDR3 bases are TGTGCCATCAGTGAGAGGTGGTCGAACGAGCAGTACTTC. Its protein is CAISERWSNEQYF.